The rows below give T cell receptor beta chains drawn from one sample of a study of long-term antiretroviral therapy in people with HIV. Here immunoSEQ multiplex PCR was the method, and the copy in TCRdb shows in-frame clones only, minus some. The sample yields about 12,000 clones, about 81% seen once. This sample comprised unsorted PBMCs, obtained just over 8 years after starting antiretroviral therapy. These receptors were taken from a man aged 45-65 years with HIV. The CDR3 runs from the conserved cysteine through the conserved F or W. Each record gives: D gene, J gene, V gene, clone size, CDR3 protein, CDR3 DNA. D genes are given only for firm matches. Size is stated for part of the rows, as once, few or many counts, or as a class when the clone is expanded.

D: .
J: TRBJ2-7
V: TRBV5-3
size: few
CDR3: CARSLRRQNHYEQYF
DNA: TGTGCCAGAAGCTTGAGGCGGCAGAACCACTACGAGCAGTACTTC

D: .
J: TRBJ2-1
V: TRBV27
size: .
CDR3: CASSLSRLNEQFF
DNA: TGTGCCAGCAGTTTATCGCGACTGAATGAGCAGTTCTTC

D: TRBD2
J: TRBJ2-1
V: TRBV4-2
size: .
CDR3: CASSQAFSGGAGEQFF
DNA: TGTGCCAGCAGCCAGGCTTTTAGCGGGGGGGCCGGTGAGCAGTTCTTC

D: TRBD1
J: TRBJ1-2
V: TRBV2
size: .
CDR3: CASSKTGGAEYGYTF
DNA: TGTGCCAGCAGTAAGACAGGGGGCGCGGAGTATGGCTACACCTTC

D: .
J: TRBJ1-1
V: TRBV30
size: .
CDR3: CAWSGTTEAFF
DNA: TGTGCCTGGAGTGGGACCACTGAAGCTTTCTTT

D: .
J: TRBJ1-1
V: TRBV6-1
size: .
CDR3: CASSHGMGPTEAFF
DNA: TGTGCCAGCAGCCATGGGATGGGACCCACTGAAGCTTTCTTT

D: .
J: TRBJ2-7
V: TRBV10-2
size: once
CDR3: CASRWGSGAYEQYF
DNA: TGCGCCAGCAGATGGGGTTCTGGGGCCTACGAGCAGTACTTC

D: .
J: TRBJ2-7
V: TRBV27
size: .
CDR3: CASSQTGINEQYF
DNA: TGTGCCAGCAGCCAGACAGGTATCAACGAGCAGTACTTC

D: .
J: TRBJ1-1
V: TRBV30
size: once
CDR3: CACSLVVGTEAFF
DNA: TGTGCCTGTTCCCTTGTGGTTGGCACTGAAGCTTTCTTT

D: .
J: TRBJ2-7
V: TRBV4-1
size: .
CDR3: CASSQGHEQYF
DNA: TGCGCCAGCAGCCAAGGCCACGAGCAGTACTTC

D: TRBD2
J: TRBJ2-3
V: TRBV29-1
size: .
CDR3: CSVEDPASGIGDTQYF
DNA: TGCAGCGTTGAAGATCCAGCTAGCGGCATAGGGGATACGCAGTATTTT

D: .
J: TRBJ1-1
V: TRBV11-2
size: once
CDR3: CASSLVYSANTEAFF
DNA: TGTGCCAGCAGCTTAGTGTATTCAGCGAACACTGAAGCTTTCTTT

D: .
J: TRBJ1-2
V: TRBV5-4
size: .
CDR3: CASSRFGGYTF
DNA: TGTGCCAGCAGCCGGTTCGGTGGCTACACCTTC

D: .
J: TRBJ2-3
V: TRBV30
size: .
CDR3: CAWSEGTDTQYF
DNA: TGTGCCTGGAGTGAGGGGACAGATACGCAGTATTTT

D: .
J: TRBJ1-3
V: TRBV19
size: few
CDR3: CASSMLSGNTIYF
DNA: TGTGCCAGTAGTATGTTGTCTGGAAACACCATATATTTT

D: .
J: TRBJ2-2
V: TRBV5-6
size: .
CDR3: CASSGVDPNTGELFF
DNA: TGTGCCAGCAGCGGGGTAGACCCGAACACCGGGGAGCTGTTTTTT

D: .
J: TRBJ1-1
V: TRBV5-6
size: .
CDR3: CASSPGGTMNTEAFF
DNA: TGTGCCAGCAGCCCCGGGGGGACCATGAACACTGAAGCTTTCTTT

D: .
J: TRBJ1-5
V: TRBV27
size: .
CDR3: CASSLQKNQPQHF
DNA: TGTGCCAGCAGTCTCCAAAAAAATCAGCCCCAGCATTTT

D: TRBD1
J: TRBJ2-5
V: TRBV7-8
size: .
CDR3: CASSPERIQGFKETQYF
DNA: TGTGCCAGCAGCCCGGAGCGGATACAGGGGTTTAAAGAGACCCAGTACTTC

D: .
J: TRBJ2-7
V: TRBV5-1
size: .
CDR3: CASSLNREAYEQYF
DNA: TGCGCCAGCAGCTTGAACCGGGAAGCCTACGAGCAGTACTTC

D: .
J: TRBJ1-1
V: TRBV2
size: few
CDR3: CASLRGGGNTEAFF
DNA: TGTGCCAGCCTCCGAGGCGGGGGGAACACTGAAGCTTTCTTT

D: TRBD2
J: TRBJ2-1
V: TRBV19
size: once
CDR3: CASSSRGDNEQFF
DNA: TGTGCCAGTAGTTCCCGGGGGGACAATGAGCAGTTCTTC

D: TRBD1
J: TRBJ1-2
V: TRBV20-1
size: .
CDR3: CSASLTGSDTF
DNA: TGCAGTGCTAGCTTGACAGGGTCTGACACCTTC

D: TRBD2
J: TRBJ2-1
V: TRBV7-8
size: .
CDR3: CASSLLSGGASEQFF
DNA: TGTGCCAGCAGCTTACTTAGCGGGGGGGCCAGTGAGCAGTTCTTC

D: TRBD1
J: TRBJ2-1
V: TRBV5-4
size: .
CDR3: CASRTGGANNEQFF
DNA: TGTGCCAGCAGGACAGGGGGCGCGAACAATGAGCAGTTCTTC

D: TRBD1
J: TRBJ2-3
V: TRBV6-5
size: .
CDR3: CASSVGTGDTDTQYF
DNA: TGTGCCAGCAGTGTCGGGACAGGGGATACAGATACGCAGTATTTT

D: TRBD1
J: TRBJ1-1
V: TRBV10-2
size: .
CDR3: CASSETGGDEAFF
DNA: TGCGCCAGCAGTGAAACAGGGGGCGATGAAGCTTTCTTT

D: .
J: TRBJ2-6
V: TRBV7-2
size: .
CDR3: CASSTNVLTF
DNA: TGTGCCAGCAGTACCAACGTCCTGACTTTC

D: TRBD1
J: TRBJ2-2
V: TRBV19
size: .
CDR3: CASSIKGQGNTGELFF
DNA: TGTGCCAGTAGTATAAAGGGACAGGGAAACACCGGGGAGCTGTTTTTT

D: .
J: TRBJ2-7
V: TRBV6-6
size: few
CDR3: CASSYSGAYLYEQYF
DNA: TGTGCCAGCAGTTACTCGGGGGCCTACCTTTACGAGCAGTACTTC

D: .
J: TRBJ2-3
V: TRBV19
size: .
CDR3: CASMPIPGPRTDTQYF
DNA: TGTGCCAGTATGCCTATCCCGGGACCGAGGACAGATACGCAGTATTTT

D: TRBD2
J: TRBJ2-2
V: TRBV10-2
size: .
CDR3: CAIRDYNTGELFF
DNA: TGCGCCATCCGGGACTACAACACCGGGGAGCTGTTTTTT

D: TRBD1
J: TRBJ2-4
V: TRBV30
size: .
CDR3: CASTGQVEGIQYF
DNA: TGTGCCTCGACCGGACAGGTCGAAGGCATTCAGTACTTC

D: .
J: TRBJ2-1
V: TRBV6-1
size: .
CDR3: CASSYYYNEQFF
DNA: TGTGCCAGCAGCTACTACTACAATGAGCAGTTCTTC

D: .
J: TRBJ2-5
V: TRBV29-1
size: .
CDR3: CSVEDRRGWETQYF
DNA: TGCAGCGTTGAAGATCGAAGGGGATGGGAGACCCAGTACTTC

D: .
J: TRBJ1-1
V: TRBV5-1
size: .
CDR3: CASSVTGTLNTEAFF
DNA: TGCGCCAGCAGCGTCACCGGGACCCTGAACACTGAAGCTTTCTTT

D: .
J: TRBJ2-1
V: TRBV9
size: .
CDR3: CASSVAAGSYNEQFF
DNA: TGTGCCAGCAGCGTAGCGGCAGGGTCCTACAATGAGCAGTTCTTC

D: .
J: TRBJ1-2
V: TRBV27
size: .
CDR3: CASSFLTGGSPLNYGYTF
DNA: TGTGCCAGCAGTTTCCTAACCGGGGGCTCCCCACTTAACTATGGCTACACCTTC

D: TRBD1
J: TRBJ1-1
V: TRBV28
size: once
CDR3: CASSFQGGTEAFF
DNA: TGTGCCAGCAGTTTCCAGGGGGGCACTGAAGCTTTCTTT

D: .
J: TRBJ1-3
V: TRBV7-9
size: few
CDR3: CASSPPGGGNTIYF
DNA: TGTGCCAGCAGCCCCCCGGGCGGCGGAAACACCATATATTTT

D: .
J: TRBJ1-1
V: TRBV6-5
size: once
CDR3: CASSYSAGSRTEAFF
DNA: TGTGCCAGCAGTTACTCGGCAGGGTCAAGGACTGAAGCTTTCTTT

D: .
J: TRBJ2-1
V: TRBV5-1
size: .
CDR3: CASSKYVGDEQFF
DNA: TGCGCCAGCAGTAAATATGTAGGCGATGAGCAGTTCTTC

D: .
J: TRBJ2-2
V: TRBV4-1
size: .
CDR3: CASSQGKNTGELFF
DNA: TGCGCCAGCAGCCAAGGGAAGAACACCGGGGAGCTGTTTTTT

D: TRBD1
J: TRBJ2-1
V: TRBV7-9
size: .
CDR3: CASSSDRGHEQFF
DNA: TGTGCCAGCAGCTCAGACAGGGGGCATGAGCAGTTCTTC

D: TRBD1
J: TRBJ2-7
V: TRBV5-4
size: .
CDR3: CASSLGDTGERGYEQYF
DNA: TGTGCCAGCAGCTTGGGGGACACAGGGGAGCGAGGCTACGAGCAGTACTTC

D: .
J: TRBJ1-3
V: TRBV7-9
size: .
CDR3: CASAGPLRNTIYF
DNA: TGTGCCAGTGCCGGTCCTCTGAGAAACACCATATATTTT

D: .
J: TRBJ1-2
V: TRBV10-2
size: once
CDR3: CATLEGPNGYTF
DNA: TGCGCCACCCTCGAGGGGCCCAATGGCTACACCTTC

D: TRBD1
J: TRBJ2-7
V: TRBV18
size: .
CDR3: CASSPPGQGIYEQYF
DNA: TGTGCCAGCTCACCCCCGGGACAGGGAATCTACGAGCAGTACTTC

D: TRBD1
J: TRBJ2-7
V: TRBV28
size: .
CDR3: CASSLDQGASYEQYF
DNA: TGTGCCAGCAGTTTAGACCAGGGGGCATCCTACGAGCAGTACTTC

D: .
J: TRBJ2-1
V: TRBV9
size: .
CDR3: CASSVGGGTNEQFF
DNA: TGTGCCAGCAGCGTAGGAGGGGGAACGAATGAGCAGTTCTTC

D: .
J: TRBJ2-7
V: TRBV14
size: .
CDR3: CASSQVGYEQYF
DNA: TGTGCCAGCAGCCAAGTTGGCTACGAGCAGTACTTC

D: .
J: TRBJ2-1
V: TRBV19
size: .
CDR3: CASSTGTYNEQFF
DNA: TGTGCCAGTAGTACCGGGACCTACAATGAGCAGTTCTTC

D: .
J: TRBJ2-7
V: TRBV5-6
size: .
CDR3: CASSFITNEQYF
DNA: TGTGCCAGCAGCTTTATAACCAACGAGCAGTACTTC

D: .
J: TRBJ2-7
V: TRBV30
size: .
CDR3: CAWSVNTVYEQYF
DNA: TGTGCCTGGAGTGTAAACACAGTCTACGAGCAGTACTTC

D: TRBD1
J: TRBJ1-2
V: TRBV29-1
size: .
CDR3: CSVDRGTNYGYTF
DNA: TGCAGCGTGGACAGGGGGACTAACTATGGCTACACCTTC

D: .
J: TRBJ1-2
V: TRBV6-6
size: .
CDR3: CASSHREGYTF
DNA: TGTGCCAGCAGTCACAGGGAAGGCTACACCTTC